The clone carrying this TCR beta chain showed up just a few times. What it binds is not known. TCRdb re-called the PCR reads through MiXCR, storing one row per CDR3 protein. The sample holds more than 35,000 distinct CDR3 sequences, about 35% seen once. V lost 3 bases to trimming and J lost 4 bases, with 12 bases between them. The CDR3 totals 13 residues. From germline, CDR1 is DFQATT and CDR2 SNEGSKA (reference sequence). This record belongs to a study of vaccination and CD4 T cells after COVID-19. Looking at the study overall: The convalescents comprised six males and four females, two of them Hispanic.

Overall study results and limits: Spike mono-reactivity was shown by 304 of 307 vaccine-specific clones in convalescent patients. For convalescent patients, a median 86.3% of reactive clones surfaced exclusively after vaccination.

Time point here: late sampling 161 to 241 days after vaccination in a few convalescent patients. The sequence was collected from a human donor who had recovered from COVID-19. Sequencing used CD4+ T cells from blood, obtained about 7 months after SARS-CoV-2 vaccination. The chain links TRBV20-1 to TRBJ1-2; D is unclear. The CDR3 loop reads CSASDDVGYGYTF. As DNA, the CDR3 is TGCAGTGCTAGTGACGATGTGGGCTATGGCTACACCTTC.